One sample yielded the 10 T cell receptor beta chains listed below, sequenced in a study of OX40 agonist ivuxolimab in advanced cancers. The data were produced by immunoSEQ multiplex PCR, yet TCRdb's version contains in-frame clones alone and is incomplete. The data contain approximately 41,000 clones, approximately 80% of them singletons. Specimen: CD4+ or CD8+ T cells sorted from blood, collected in a trial of the OX40 agonist ivuxolimab. The receptors stem from an adult with an advanced solid tumor such as melanoma, head and neck, liver or kidney cancer.

Notes on this clone: At one boundary the junction diverges from the germline segment, which might be a read error. The chain is built from TRBV7-7 and TRBJ2-5; TRBD1 agrees at 7 bases. The CDR3 has 13 amino acids. Germline V gives CDR1 SSHAT, CDR2 FNYEAQ (reference sequence). CDR3 amino acids: CASSFGQEETQYF. The DNA for the CDR3 is TGTGCTAGCAGCTTTGGACAGGAGGAGACCCAGTACTTC.

This clone appeared a few times. The V call is TRBV30, the J call TRBJ1-5; the D gene is possibly TRBD1 (6 bases). The V end was cut by 3 bases, the J end by 0 bases, with 15 bases between. The CDR3 is made up of 16 amino acids. CDR1 and CDR2 from the germline V gene are GTSNPN and SVGIG (reference sequence). The CDR3 DNA is TGTGCCTGGAGGTCTCGGGGGGCGCTTAGCAATCAGCCCCAGCATTTT. This codes for CAWRSRGALSNQPQHF.

The V call is TRBV6-6, the J call TRBJ1-1, with D maybe TRBD1 (5 bases). This CDR3 has 15 residues. CDR1 and CDR2 from the germline V gene are MNHNY and SVGAGI (reference sequence). V gave up 0 bases and J gave up 4 bases, with 12 bases separating them. CDR3 nucleotides: TGTGCCAGCAGTTACTCCAGACGTGGGGGCACTGAAGCTTTCTTT. The encoded protein is CASSYSRRGGTEAFF.

The chain couples TRBV7-9 to TRBJ1-1, with unresolved D. The CDR3 consists of 17 residues. Per germline, CDR1 SEHNR and CDR2 FQNEAQ (reference sequence). Trimming pared 5 bases from V and 4 bases from J, leaving 23 bases between. The chain's CDR3 is CASSVIPPGPSSTEAFF. The CDR3 region has the DNA TGTGCCAGCAGCGTAATACCCCCGGGCCCCAGCTCCACTGAAGCTTTCTTT.

This clone was observed a single time. This chain links TRBV23-1 with TRBJ2-7; 14 nucleotides line up with TRBD2. TRBV23-1 is reported as an ORF; its role is uncertain. The CDR3 runs to 15 residues. Trimming removed 8 bases from V and 6 bases from J; junction bases left unmatched: 9. Written as DNA, the CDR3 is TGCGCCAGCGCGGGACTAGCGGGAGAGGGGGTCGAGCAGTACTTC. Its translation is CASAGLAGEGVEQYF.

J is TRBJ2-7 and V is TRBV14; possibly TRBD2 for D (6 bases). CDR3 length: 13 amino acids. Germline V gene sequence: CDR1 SGHDN, CDR2 FVKESK. Trimming pared 3 bases from V and 2 bases from J, leaving 8 bases between. The CDR3 DNA reads TGTGCCAGCAGCCAGGGACTGGCCTACGAGCAGTACTTC. It is translated as CASSQGLAYEQYF.

The chain has TRBV10-1 and TRBJ2-1; possible D gene TRBD1, 5 bases. The CDR3 is 14 residues long. Per the germline V gene, CDR1 is WNHNN and CDR2 is SYGVQD (reference sequence). V gave up 0 bases and J gave up 8 bases, with 11 bases separating them. DNA for the CDR3: TGCGCCAGCAGTGAGTCAGTGGGGCAGGATGAGCAGTTCTTC. Translating it yields CASSESVGQDEQFF.

The chain has TRBV6-5 and TRBJ2-6; D is uncertain. V lost 5 bases and J 4 bases, leaving 9 bases between the germline ends. Germline values: CDR1 MNHEY, CDR2 SVGAGI. This CDR3 is 14 amino acids long. The CDR3 sequence: CASSAHGGANVLTF. For the CDR3, the DNA is TGTGCCAGCAGTGCCCATGGGGGGGCCAACGTCCTGACTTTC.

The CDR3 DNA sequence: TGTGCCAGACAGGGGGCGGGAATTTCACCCCTCCACTTT. Amino acid sequence: CARQGAGISPLHF. V and J are TRBV2 and TRBJ1-6; 9 nucleotides agree with TRBD1. CDR1 SNHLY and CDR2 FYNNEI come from the germline V gene. The trim removed 9 bases at V and 9 bases at J, leaving 6 bases unmatched. This CDR3 contains 13 residues.

The V call is TRBV7-2, the J call TRBJ2-1; no reliable D call. Germline CDR1 reads SGHTA; CDR2 reads FQGNSA. Trimming took 5 bases from V and 9 from J, leaving 11 bases between them. This CDR3 contains 12 residues. The CDR3 loop reads CASSVSSTEQFF. CDR3 bases: TGTGCCAGCAGCGTTAGCAGTACTGAGCAGTTCTTC.